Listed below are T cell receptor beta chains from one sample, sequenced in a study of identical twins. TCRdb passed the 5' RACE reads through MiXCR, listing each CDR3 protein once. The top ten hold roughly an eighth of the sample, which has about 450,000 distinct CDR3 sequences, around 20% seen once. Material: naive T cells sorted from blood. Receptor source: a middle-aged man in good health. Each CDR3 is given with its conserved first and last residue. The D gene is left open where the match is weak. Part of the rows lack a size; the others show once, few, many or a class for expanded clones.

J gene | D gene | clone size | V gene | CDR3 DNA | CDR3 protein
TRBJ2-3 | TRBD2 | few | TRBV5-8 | TGTGCCAGCAGCATGACTAGCGTTAGCACAGATACGCAGTATTTT | CASSMTSVSTDTQYF
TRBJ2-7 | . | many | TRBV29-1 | TGCAGCGTAGGACGAGGAGGCTTCTACGAGCAGTACTTC | CSVGRGGFYEQYF
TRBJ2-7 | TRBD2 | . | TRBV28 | TGTGCCAGCAGTAGCGGGGTAGACTACGAGCAGTACTTC | CASSSGVDYEQYF
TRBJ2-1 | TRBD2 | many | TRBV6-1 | TGTGCCAGCAGGGGCGGACTAGCGGGATACAATGAGCAGTTCTTC | CASRGGLAGYNEQFF
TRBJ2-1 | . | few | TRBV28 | TGTGCCACCGAATCAGGGAGCTCCTACAATGAGCAGTTCTTC | CATESGSSYNEQFF
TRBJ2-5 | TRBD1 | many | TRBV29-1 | TGCAGCGCAGAAGACAGGGGCCAGGGCCCGGAGACCCAGTACTTC | CSAEDRGQGPETQYF
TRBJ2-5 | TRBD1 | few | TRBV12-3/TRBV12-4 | TGTGCCAGCAGTTCCACCGGGACAGGGGGCCGGGAGACCCAGTACTTC | CASSSTGTGGRETQYF
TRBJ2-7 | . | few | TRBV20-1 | TGCAGTGCTAGAAGCCAGCGAACCTACGAGCAGTACTTC | CSARSQRTYEQYF
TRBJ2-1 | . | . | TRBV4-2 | TGTGCCAGCAGCCAAGACTGGGAGACCTACAATGAGCAGTTCTTC | CASSQDWETYNEQFF
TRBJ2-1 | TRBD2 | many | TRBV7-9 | TGTGCCAGCAGCCCTCCTAGCGGGAGCGACAATGAGCAGTTCTTC | CASSPPSGSDNEQFF
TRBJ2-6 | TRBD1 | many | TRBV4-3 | TGCGCCAGCAGCCAAGAGAGGTTCGAGACAGGGGTCTCTGGGGCCAACGTCCTGACTTTC | CASSQERFETGVSGANVLTF
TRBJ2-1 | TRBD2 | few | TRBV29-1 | TGCAGCGTTGCCTTACTAGCGGGTCCTGGTGAGCAGTTCTTC | CSVALLAGPGEQFF
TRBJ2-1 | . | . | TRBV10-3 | TGTGCCATCGCCGCGGAGGGTAAATCCTACAATGAGCAGTTCTTC | CAIAAEGKSYNEQFF
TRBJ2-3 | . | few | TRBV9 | TGTGCCAGCAGCTCCCAAACCCGAGCGAAAGGCACAGATACGCAGTATTTT | CASSSQTRAKGTDTQYF
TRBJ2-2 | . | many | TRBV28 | TGTGCCAGCAGTTTAAGTGGGGCTCCGAACACCGGGGAGCTGTTTTTT | CASSLSGAPNTGELFF
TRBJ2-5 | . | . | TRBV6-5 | TGTGCCAGCAGTAACCTCTATTTGTATACAGGCCAAGAGACCCAGTACTTC | CASSNLYLYTGQETQYF
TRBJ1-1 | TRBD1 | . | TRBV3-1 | TGTGCCAGCAGCCAAGTCCCGGGACAGGGAGTGAACACTGAAGCTTTCTTT | CASSQVPGQGVNTEAFF
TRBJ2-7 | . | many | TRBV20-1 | TGCAGTGCTAGAGTCGAGGGTTTGGAGCAGTACTTC | CSARVEGLEQYF
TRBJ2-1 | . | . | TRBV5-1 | TGCGCCAGCAGCTTGAACGGTATGGAGAGGGAGTTCTTC | CASSLNGMEREFF
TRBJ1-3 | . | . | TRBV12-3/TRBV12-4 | TGTGCCAGCAGTTCAAGACCTGGAAACACCATATATTTT | CASSSRPGNTIYF
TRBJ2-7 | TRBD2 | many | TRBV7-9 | TGTGCCAGCAGCCGGACTAGCGGGACGAACCCGGACTACGAGCAGTACTTC | CASSRTSGTNPDYEQYF
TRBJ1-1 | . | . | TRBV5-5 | TGTGCCAGCAGGTTAACAGGGAGGACTGAAGCTTTCTTT | CASRLTGRTEAFF
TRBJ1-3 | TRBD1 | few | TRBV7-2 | TGTGCCAGCAGCCCGGGACAGAATGGAAACACCATATATTTT | CASSPGQNGNTIYF
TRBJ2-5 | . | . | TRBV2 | TGTGCCAGCAGTAGACAAGGGCCGGGAAAGACCCAGTACTTC | CASSRQGPGKTQYF
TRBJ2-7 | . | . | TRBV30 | TGTGCCTGGAGTGTACCCCCCTCGCAGGGTTGGTACGAGCAGTACTTC | CAWSVPPSQGWYEQYF
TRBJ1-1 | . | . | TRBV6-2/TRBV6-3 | TGTGCCAGCAGTTCCTCGGTGGAGGGCACTGAAGCTTTCTTT | CASSSSVEGTEAFF
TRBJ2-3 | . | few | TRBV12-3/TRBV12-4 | TGTGCCAGCGGCGAGGGCAGGGGTGTAACAGATACGCAGTATTTT | CASGEGRGVTDTQYF
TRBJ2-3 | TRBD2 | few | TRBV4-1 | TGCGCCAGCAGCCAGTTACCGGGACTAGGAACAGATACGCAGTATTTT | CASSQLPGLGTDTQYF
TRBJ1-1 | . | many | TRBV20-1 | TGCACCGTCGGGGGGTTCATGAACACTGAAGCTTTCTTT | CTVGGFMNTEAFF
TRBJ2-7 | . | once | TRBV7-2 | TGTGCCAGCAAATTCTCCGGGGGCTCCTACGAGCAGTACTTC | CASKFSGGSYEQYF
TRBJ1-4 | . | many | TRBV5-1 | TGCGCCAGCAGCTCCCTTAACAGCGAAAATGAAAAACTGTTTTTT | CASSSLNSENEKLFF
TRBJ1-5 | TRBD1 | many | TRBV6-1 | TGTGCCAGCAGCTTCGGACAGGGGAAGAATCAGCCCCAGCATTTT | CASSFGQGKNQPQHF
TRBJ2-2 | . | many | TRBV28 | TGTGCCAGCAGTTTACTAGTCTCCGCGAACACCGGGGAGCTGTTTTTT | CASSLLVSANTGELFF
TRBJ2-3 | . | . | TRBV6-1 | TGTGCCAGCAGCGAACAGGACTGGGCAGATACGCAGTATTTT | CASSEQDWADTQYF
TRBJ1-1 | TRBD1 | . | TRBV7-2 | TGTGCCAGCAGCGTCAGGGGGGAGGGTGAAGCTTTCTTT | CASSVRGEGEAFF
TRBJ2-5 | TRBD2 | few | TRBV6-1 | TGTGCCAGCAGTCGGACTAGCGGCGGACAAGAGACCCAGTACTTC | CASSRTSGGQETQYF
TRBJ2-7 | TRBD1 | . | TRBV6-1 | TGTGCCAGCAGGCGGACAGGTTTGGGATTTTGGACCCCCTACGAGCAGTACTTC | CASRRTGLGFWTPYEQYF
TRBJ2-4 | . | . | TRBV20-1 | TGCAGTGCTTGGACAGTACTAGCCAAAAACATTCAGTACTTC | CSAWTVLAKNIQYF
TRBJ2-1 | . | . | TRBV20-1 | TGCAGTGCTAAAGGGGGACTGTCCAGCTCCTACAATGAGCAGTTCTTC | CSAKGGLSSSYNEQFF
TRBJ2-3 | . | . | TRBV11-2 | TGTGCCAGCAGCCCCGGGACAAAGACAGATACGCAGTATTTT | CASSPGTKTDTQYF
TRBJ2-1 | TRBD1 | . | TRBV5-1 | TGCGCCAGCAGCTTGTGGGACAGAGACAATGAGCAGTTCTTC | CASSLWDRDNEQFF
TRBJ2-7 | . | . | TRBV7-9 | TGTGCCAGCAGCTTGGGAGCTTTTGACTATTACTTC | CASSLGAFDYYF
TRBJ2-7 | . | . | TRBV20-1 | TGCAGTGCTAGAGATCTCAGTGATCGGGTTTACGAGCAGTACTTC | CSARDLSDRVYEQYF
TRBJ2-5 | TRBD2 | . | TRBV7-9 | TGTGCCAGCAGCTTAGGGGCCGGCGGGGGGTTCCAAGAGACCCAGTACTTC | CASSLGAGGGFQETQYF
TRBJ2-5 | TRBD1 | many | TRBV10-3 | TGTGCCATCAGTGAGAGACAGGGGGGAGTAGAGACCCAGTACTTC | CAISERQGGVETQYF
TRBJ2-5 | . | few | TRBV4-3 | TGCGCCAGCAGCCAAGAACGGTCCCGAGCGGAGACCCAGTACTTC | CASSQERSRAETQYF
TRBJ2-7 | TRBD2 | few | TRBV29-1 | TGCAGCGTTGATACGATGACTAGCGGGAGGACCGAGCAGTACTTC | CSVDTMTSGRTEQYF
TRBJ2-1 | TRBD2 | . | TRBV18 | TGTGCCAGCTCACCACCCCTAGCGGGCAATGAGCAGTTCTTC | CASSPPLAGNEQFF
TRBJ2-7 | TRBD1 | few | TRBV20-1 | TGCAGTGCTAGAGATTTAGCGACAGGGACCTACGAGCAGTACTTC | CSARDLATGTYEQYF
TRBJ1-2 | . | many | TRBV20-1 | TGCAGTGCTAGCGGGCCCTGGCAGGGCAATAACTATGGCTACACCTTC | CSASGPWQGNNYGYTF
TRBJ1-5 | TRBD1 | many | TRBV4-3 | TGCGCCAGCAGCAACGCACAGGGGTCCCAGCCCCAGCATTTT | CASSNAQGSQPQHF
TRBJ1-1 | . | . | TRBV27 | TGTGCCAGCATGGGGAATGGAGAAGCTTTCTTT | CASMGNGEAFF
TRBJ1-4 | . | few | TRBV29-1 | TGCAGCGTTGAGCGTCGGGGGGCTGGTGAAAAACTGTTTTTT | CSVERRGAGEKLFF
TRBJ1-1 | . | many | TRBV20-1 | TGCAGTGCTAGGTCCTCGCGGAACACTGAAGCTTTCTTT | CSARSSRNTEAFF